This T cell receptor (beta chain) was sequenced for a study of T cells in Graves' hyperthyroidism and ophthalmopathy. Whole-study results and caveats: Ophthalmopathy and stable hyperthyroidism were told apart by a 13 V-J model. With a median lead of roughly 6.2 months before onset, the model predicted ophthalmopathy.

The CDR3 has 14 residues. The V gene's germline CDR1 is MNHNS and CDR2 SASEGT. V shed 5 bases and J shed 7 bases, with 15 bases lying between them. Comment on this clonotype: Its antigen is currently unknown.

A patient was excluded if there was uncontrolled infection, other autoimmune disease, pregnancy or lactation. Diagnoses were established using clinical symptoms, serum thyroxine and TRAb, thyroid ultrasound and orbital computed tomography. It was RNA transcripts that yielded the amplified TCR beta CDR3 regions. A first-round RT-PCR of the TCR CDR3 used the HTBI primer set. TCRdb analysed the multiplex PCR reads with MiXCR anew, one entry per CDR3 protein. The sample has about 560,000 distinct CDR3 sequences; around 46% are singletons. This clonotype originated in a woman younger than 35 with Graves' hyperthyroidism. The rearrangement uses TRBV6-1 and TRBJ1-5; D perhaps matches TRBD1 (6 bases). The sample taken for sequencing was peripheral blood or thyroid tissue (not recorded which). The DNA of the CDR3 is TGTGCCAGCAGTACCCCGGGGGGGGCACAGCCCCAGCATTTT. This translates into CASSTPGGAQPQHF.